This T cell receptor (beta chain) stems from a study of early T cells in non-severe SARS-CoV-2 infection. Study as a whole: The chains were unpaired, and the sequenced material was bulk RNA from unsorted whole blood.

Attachment of unique molecular identifiers was made to individual cDNA molecules. Each CDR3 protein gets one entry after TCRdb re-called the 5' RACE reads with MiXCR. Here the sample spans 53,000 or so distinct CDR3 sequences, roughly 12% being singletons. This clonotype was seen at least ten times. Its specificity is not known. V lost 1 base and J lost 1, with 13 bases in between. The germline V gene encodes CDR1 SGHTA and CDR2 FQGTGA. The CDR3 sequence is 16 residues long. Overall study results and limits: The matching step, a VDJdb search, favored anti-spike CD8 responses and missed private and CD4 specificities.

This receptor was obtained from an adult who was a healthcare worker with PCR-confirmed SARS-CoV-2 infection or an uninfected control (not recorded which). The chain combines TRBV7-3 with TRBJ1-1; a possible D gene is TRBD1 (6 bases). The source was whole blood, collected at baseline. The CDR3 spells CASSLKGGQGNTEAFF. The CDR3 nucleotides read TGTGCCAGCAGCTTAAAGGGGGGTCAGGGGAACACTGAAGCTTTCTTT.